A single sample gave rise to the 28 T cell receptor beta chains below, sequenced in a study of T cell changes during pregnancy in multiple sclerosis. Produced via immunoSEQ multiplex PCR; TCRdb's table is partial and in-frame only. The sample shows over 100,000 clones, 92% of them seen only once. The material was peripheral blood, obtained in the third trimester of pregnancy. The receptors were gathered from a female donor with multiple sclerosis, enrolled in a pregnancy study.

The CDR3: CASSYSGTGRETQYF. The CDR3 bases are TGTGCCAGCAGTTACTCGGGGACAGGGCGAGAGACCCAGTACTTC. The chain recombines TRBV6-5 with TRBJ2-5; 9 bases fit TRBD1. The CDR3 runs to 15 residues. The V and J ends lost 0 bases and 4 bases, in that order; junction bases with no gene match: 3. CDR1 and CDR2 (germline): MNHEY, SVGAGI.

This chain joins TRBV5-4 and TRBJ2-5, with 14 bases identical to TRBD2. There are 17 residues in the CDR3. The germline V gene has CDR1 SGHNT and CDR2 YYREEE (reference sequence). Trimming took 3 bases from V and 6 from J; bases not matched to a gene: 10. The CDR3, as DNA: TGTGCCAGCAGCTCGACTAGCGGGAGGGCCGCGGTCAAGACCCAGTACTTC. Encoded protein: CASSSTSGRAAVKTQYF.

V gene TRBV7-8 combines with J gene TRBJ2-7; the match to TRBD1 covers 8 bases. Germline lookup yields CDR1 SGHVS and CDR2 FQNEAQ. Trimming at V came to 5 bases and at J to 4 bases, leaving 7 bases not matched to a gene. The CDR3 has 14 amino acids. CDR3: CASSPGQGPYEQYF. Written as DNA, the CDR3 is TGTGCCAGCAGCCCAGGACAGGGACCGTACGAGCAGTACTTC.

V gene TRBV4-2 combines with J gene TRBJ1-1, with D tentatively TRBD1 (5 bases). Between the trimmed V and J ends, which lost 3 bases and 4 bases, there was a span of 12 bases. The CDR3 is made up of 14 amino acids. CDR1 LGHNA and CDR2 YNFKEQ come from the germline V gene. This CDR3 reads CASSHPGDSTEAFF. The DNA of the CDR3 is TGTGCCAGCAGCCACCCGGGGGATAGCACTGAAGCTTTCTTT.

The chain is built from TRBV5-4 and TRBJ2-2, with D unresolved. CDR1 and CDR2 (germline): SGHNT, YYREEE (reference sequence). Trimming cost V 0 bases and J 4 bases, with 10 bases left between them. This CDR3 region has 15 residues. The CDR3, as DNA: TGTGCCAGCAGCTTGGAAACGGCTAGCACCGGGGAGCTGTTTTTT. Translation gives CASSLETASTGELFF.

The rearrangement uses TRBV6-1 and TRBJ2-2; D is ambiguous. The CDR3 consists of 13 residues. CDR1 and CDR2 (germline): MNHNS, SASEGT. V lost 6 bases and J lost 5, with 10 bases in between. CDR3 sequence: CASSSDWTGELFF. The CDR3 region has the DNA TGTGCCAGCAGCTCTGACTGGACCGGGGAGCTGTTTTTT.

The chain recombines TRBV2 with TRBJ2-7, with 7 bases lining up with TRBD2. V shed 3 bases and J 1 base; nucleotides not matched to a gene: 9. Germline lookup yields CDR1 SNHLY and CDR2 FYNNEI. CDR3 size: 16 residues. The CDR3: CASSEWGTSASYEQYF. The CDR3, as DNA: TGTGCCAGCAGTGAGTGGGGTACTAGCGCATCCTACGAGCAGTACTTC.

The chain is built from TRBV7-8 and TRBJ2-7, with TRBD1 matching over 7 bases. The CDR3 extends over 19 amino acids. Germline-derived CDR1 and CDR2 are SGHVS and FQNEAQ. The J segment lost 1 base and the V segment lost 5 bases, leaving 20 bases of the junction unmatched. For the CDR3, the DNA is TGTGCCAGCAGCACGGACGTCGTTGTCACGGGACAGAAGTCCTACGAGCAGTACTTC. Its protein is CASSTDVVVTGQKSYEQYF.

V and J are TRBV27 and TRBJ2-1, with 7 bases aligning to TRBD2. J lost 9 bases, V lost 4 bases, and 6 bases had no gene match. Germline-derived CDR1 and CDR2 are MNHEY and SMNVEV (reference sequence). The CDR3 is 13 residues long. The CDR3 loop reads CASSSGGRAEQFF. CDR3 DNA: TGTGCCAGCAGTTCCGGCGGGAGAGCTGAGCAGTTCTTC.

The genes are TRBV6-6 and TRBJ1-2; 9 bases are a match to TRBD1. This CDR3 is 16 amino acids long. V dropped 0 bases and J dropped 7; count of bases not matched to a gene: 9. In germline, CDR1 is MNHNY, CDR2 SVGAGI (reference sequence). The CDR3 reads CASSYSQGARDGGYTF. CDR3 bases: TGTGCCAGCAGTTACTCACAGGGGGCGCGTGACGGTGGCTACACCTTC.

The chain is built from TRBV4-1 and TRBJ2-7, with a tentative D call TRBD2 (5 bases). Germline loops: CDR1 MGHRA, CDR2 YSYEKL. Trimming removed 1 base at V and 0 bases at J, with 13 bases between. This CDR3 is 16 amino acids long. This CDR3 reads CASSQGQASYSYEQYF. In DNA, the CDR3 is TGCGCCAGCAGCCAAGGCCAGGCTAGCTACTCCTACGAGCAGTACTTC.

The V call is TRBV27, the J call TRBJ2-1; maybe TRBD2 (5 bases). CDR3 length: 12 residues. V lost 10 bases to trimming and J lost 8 bases, with 15 bases between them. Looked up from germline, CDR1 is MNHEY and CDR2 is SMNVEV (reference sequence). This CDR3 is CATADSADEQFF. In DNA form, the CDR3 reads TGTGCCACCGCGGACTCCGCGGATGAGCAGTTCTTC.

The chain carries TRBV6-5 and TRBJ2-1, with D tentatively TRBD2 (6 bases). The CDR3 runs to 14 residues. V dropped 5 bases and J dropped 4 bases, with 12 bases sitting between them. From germline, CDR1 is MNHEY and CDR2 SVGAGI. The CDR3 here is CASSGGAEYNEQFF. In DNA, the CDR3 is TGTGCCAGCAGTGGAGGGGCGGAGTACAATGAGCAGTTCTTC.

This clone has just a few counts. The sample has other DNA sequences that encode this CDR3 too. V usage is TRBV6-1 and J usage is TRBJ2-4, with TRBD1 matching over 8 bases. Looked up from germline, CDR1 is MNHNS and CDR2 is SASEGT. There are 16 residues in the CDR3. Trimming removed 3 bases from V and 1 base from J; junction bases left unmatched: 5. The CDR3 sequence is CASSERQGLAKNIQYF. CDR3 DNA sequence: TGTGCCAGCAGTGAGAGACAGGGGCTCGCCAAAAACATTCAGTACTTC.

This clone showed up just once. CDR3 in amino acids: CASSSGRLAGQYF. CDR3 sequence (DNA): TGTGCCAGCAGTAGCGGGAGGCTGGCGGGGCAGTATTTT. The V call is TRBV28, the J call TRBJ2-3; TRBD2 aligns across 9 bases. The CDR3 sequence is 13 residues long. With 5 bases clipped from V and 11 bases from J, the junction kept 8 bases outside the gene matches. In germline, CDR1 is MDHEN, CDR2 SYDVKM.

The CDR3 DNA reads TGTGCCAGCAGCTTGAAGGCCAGCGTCTTCTCCTACGAGCAGTACTTC. This codes for CASSLKASVFSYEQYF. The V and J genes are TRBV5-4 and TRBJ2-7; D unresolved. Trimming pared 1 base from V and 0 bases from J, leaving 14 bases between. The CDR3 covers 16 residues. Germline values: CDR1 SGHNT, CDR2 YYREEE (reference sequence).

This chain joins TRBV29-1 and TRBJ2-1; 10 bases are shared with TRBD2. Germline lookup yields CDR1 SQVTM and CDR2 ANQGSEA. The J segment lost 6 bases and the V segment lost 2 bases, leaving 13 bases of the junction unmatched. The CDR3 is made up of 17 amino acids. This CDR3 is CSVERGLASGGLNEQFF. Here the CDR3 DNA reads TGCAGCGTTGAAAGGGGGCTGGCTAGCGGGGGCCTCAATGAGCAGTTCTTC.

The CDR3 bases are TGTGCCATCAGTGACTTGACTAGAGCCGGGGAGCTGTTTTTT. It yields the protein CAISDLTRAGELFF. The J gene is TRBJ2-2, the V gene TRBV10-3, with D possibly TRBD2 on 6 matching bases. The CDR3 is 14 residues long. V was pared by 3 bases and J by 6 bases, with 11 bases between. Germline V gene lookup returns CDR1 ENHRY and CDR2 SYGVKD.

The CDR3 nucleotides read TGTGCCAGCAGTCTGTTGAATGAGCAGTTCTTC. This codes for CASSLLNEQFF. The rearrangement links TRBV27 to TRBJ2-1; D uncertain. The germline CDR1 and CDR2 sequences are MNHEY and SMNVEV (reference sequence). The CDR3 covers 11 residues. V was trimmed by 5 bases and J by 7 bases, leaving 6 bases between them.

The chain uses TRBV27 and TRBJ2-7, with a tentative D call TRBD2 (5 bases). This CDR3 has 14 amino acids. With 6 bases removed from V and 0 bases from J, the gap between germline ends came to 12 bases. Germline CDR1 and CDR2: MNHEY and SMNVEV (reference sequence). In nucleotides, the CDR3 is TGTGCCAGCAGACTAGACCCCAGCTCCTACGAGCAGTACTTC. Protein sequence: CASRLDPSSYEQYF.

V usage is TRBV9 and J usage is TRBJ1-6; no clear D gene. The CDR3 has 14 amino acids. V lost 0 bases and J lost 4, with 5 bases in between. CDR1 and CDR2 from the germline V gene are SGDLS and YYNGEE. The CDR3 is CASSVAPYNSPLHF. DNA for the CDR3: TGTGCCAGCAGCGTAGCTCCGTATAATTCACCCCTCCACTTT.

This sequence joins TRBV2 and TRBJ1-2; possibly TRBD1 for D (5 bases). The germline V and J ends were trimmed by 2 bases and 7 bases, with 17 bases remaining between them. The germline V gene encodes CDR1 SNHLY and CDR2 FYNNEI. The CDR3 sequence is 15 residues long. Here the CDR3 DNA reads TGTGCCAGCAGTGAAAGGTCCAGGGTCCCTAGTGGCTACACCTTC. Translating gives CASSERSRVPSGYTF. Full variable domain (remainder filled in from reference TRBV2 and TRBJ1-2): EPEVTQTPSHQVTQMGQEVILRCVPISNHLYFYWYRQILGQKVEFLVSFYNNEISEKSEIFDDQFSVERPDGSNFTLKIRSTKLEDSAMYFCASSERSRVPSGYTFGSGTRLTVV.

The CDR3 DNA is TGTGCCAGCAGACGACAGGGACGTTCCTACGAGCAGTACTTC. Translated, it gives CASRRQGRSYEQYF. This rearrangement joins TRBV11-2 to TRBJ2-7; 7 positions agree with TRBD1. The V segment lost 6 bases and the J segment 1 base; nucleotides outside the gene matches: 6. This CDR3 has 14 residues. Germline V gene data show CDR1 as SGHAT and CDR2 as FQNNGV.

The rearrangement uses TRBV27 and TRBJ2-2; no clear D. V lost 8 bases and J lost 8, with 15 bases in between. Per germline, CDR1 MNHEY and CDR2 SMNVEV (reference sequence). CDR3 size: 13 residues. In DNA, the CDR3 is TGTGCCAGCTCGGCCAGGAATCGGGGGGAGCTGTTTTTT. Protein: CASSARNRGELFF.

The V gene is TRBV5-1, the J gene TRBJ2-1; 14 nucleotides agree with TRBD2. This CDR3 is 16 amino acids long. Germline V gene data show CDR1 as SGHRS and CDR2 as YFSETQ. V shed 1 base, J shed 9 bases, and the junction held 6 bases outside the gene matches. In nucleotides, the CDR3 is TGCGCCAGCAGCTTGAGGGGGACTAGCGGGGGAGGTGAGCAGTTCTTC. Amino acids: CASSLRGTSGGGEQFF.

The chain recombines TRBV4-1 with TRBJ1-5, with D possibly TRBD1 on 6 matching bases. Germline V gene sequence: CDR1 MGHRA, CDR2 YSYEKL. With 0 bases removed from V and 11 bases from J, the gap between germline ends came to 23 bases. This CDR3 has 17 amino acids. The CDR3 reads CASSQESWTEGLYAQHF. CDR3 nucleotide sequence: TGCGCCAGCAGCCAAGAATCCTGGACAGAAGGACTTTATGCCCAGCATTTT.

The chain couples TRBV5-1 to TRBJ2-1; 7 bases map to TRBD1. CDR1 and CDR2 (germline): SGHRS, YFSETQ. Trimming cost V 5 bases and J 4 bases; bases outside gene matches: 12. This CDR3 spans 16 amino acids. The chain's CDR3 is CASREGAGRAYNEQFF. CDR3 bases: TGCGCCAGCAGAGAGGGGGCAGGGCGGGCTTACAATGAGCAGTTCTTC.

This chain links TRBV7-9 with TRBJ1-2, with 9 bases fitting TRBD1. The length of the CDR3 is 17 residues. Germline CDR1 and CDR2: SEHNR and FQNEAQ (reference sequence). With 5 bases clipped from V and 0 bases from J, the junction kept 10 bases outside the gene matches. Here the CDR3 DNA reads TGTGCCAGCAGCCCGAACAGGGGGCGGTTTCCTAACTATGGCTACACCTTC. It translates to CASSPNRGRFPNYGYTF.